Shown below are 3 T cell receptor beta chains from a single sample sequenced in a study of cytomegalovirus exposure and HLA in healthy donors (dated by TCRdb to about 2017). Library method: the immunoSEQ multiplex PCR assay. For the multiplex PCR, a mixture combining 60 forward primers for TCR Vbeta segments and 13 reverse primers for TCR Jbeta segments was used. The immuneACCESS repertoire file appears here via TCRdb, limited to in-frame rearrangements. These files lack a portion of the clones; in checked studies, under half of the deficit traces to unresolved V genes, and the cause of the others is not known. Counted in this sample were 150,000 to 200,000 clones; around 81% of them appeared once. The ten most abundant clones make up approximately 2% of the sample. Sequenced sample: PBMCs. The receptors were gathered from a man between 18 and 29 years old in good health and CMV-seronegative.

The chain is built from TRBV11-2 and TRBJ2-6; TRBD2 aligns across 12 bases. The CDR3 sequence is 19 residues long. V lost 4 bases to trimming and J lost 0 bases; unmatched junction nucleotides: 7. Germline CDR1 and CDR2: SGHAT and FQNNGV. The CDR3 nucleotides read TGTGCCAGCAGCTCTCGGACTAGCGGGGCCCGCTCTGGGGCCAACGTCCTGACTTTC. This gives the protein CASSSRTSGARSGANVLTF.

The V and J genes are TRBV6-5 and TRBJ1-2, with a possible D match to TRBD1 (5 bases). The CDR3 covers 12 residues. Germline lookup yields CDR1 MNHEY and CDR2 SVGAGI. V lost 5 bases and J 8 bases, leaving 12 bases between the germline ends. Written as DNA, the CDR3 is TGTGCCAGCAGTCAGGGAGGGAACGGCTACACCTTC. Its translation: CASSQGGNGYTF.

Of note for this clone: This sample includes further DNA sequences coding for the same CDR3. The rearrangement links TRBV10-3 to TRBJ1-2; 7 bases align to TRBD1. There are 14 residues in the CDR3. Germline V gene sequence: CDR1 ENHRY, CDR2 SYGVKD. The V segment lost 7 bases and the J segment 3 bases; nucleotides outside the gene matches: 8. The CDR3, as DNA: TGTGCCATCACCCGACAGGGATGGGACTATGGCTACACCTTC. Translated, it gives CAITRQGWDYGYTF.